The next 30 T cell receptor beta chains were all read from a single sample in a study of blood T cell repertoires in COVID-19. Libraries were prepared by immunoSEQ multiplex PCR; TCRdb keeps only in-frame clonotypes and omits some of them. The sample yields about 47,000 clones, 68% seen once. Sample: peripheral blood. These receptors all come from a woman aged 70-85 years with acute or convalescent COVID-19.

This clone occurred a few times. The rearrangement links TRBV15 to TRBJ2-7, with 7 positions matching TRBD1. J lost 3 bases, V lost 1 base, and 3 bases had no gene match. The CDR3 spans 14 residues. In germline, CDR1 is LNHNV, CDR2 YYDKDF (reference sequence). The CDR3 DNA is TGTGCCACCAGCAGAGCCCCAGGGGGCTACGAGCAGTACTTC. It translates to CATSRAPGGYEQYF.

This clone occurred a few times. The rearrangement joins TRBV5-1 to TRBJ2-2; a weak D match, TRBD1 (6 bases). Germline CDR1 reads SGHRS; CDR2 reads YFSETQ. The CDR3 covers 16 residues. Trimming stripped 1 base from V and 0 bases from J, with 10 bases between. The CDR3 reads CASSLYGTPNTGELFF. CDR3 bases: TGCGCCAGCAGCTTGTACGGGACACCGAACACCGGGGAGCTGTTTTTT.

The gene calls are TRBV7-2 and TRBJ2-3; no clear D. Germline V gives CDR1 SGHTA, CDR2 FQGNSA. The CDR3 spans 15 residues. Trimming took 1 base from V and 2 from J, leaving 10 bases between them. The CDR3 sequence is CASSLVKELTDTQYF. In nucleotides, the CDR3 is TGTGCCAGCAGCTTAGTCAAGGAGCTCACAGATACGCAGTATTTT. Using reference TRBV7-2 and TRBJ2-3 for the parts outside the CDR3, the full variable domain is GAGVSQSPSNKVTEKGKDVELRCDPISGHTALYWYRQSLGQGLEFLIYFQGNSAPDKSGLPSDRFSAERTGGSVSTLTIQRTQQEDSAVYLCASSLVKELTDTQYFGPGTRLTVL.

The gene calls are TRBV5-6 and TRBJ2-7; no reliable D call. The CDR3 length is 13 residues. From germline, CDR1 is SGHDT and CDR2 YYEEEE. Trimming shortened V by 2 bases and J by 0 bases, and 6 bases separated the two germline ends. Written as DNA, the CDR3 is TGTGCCAGCAGCTTCCAATCCTCCTACGAGCAGTACTTC. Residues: CASSFQSSYEQYF.

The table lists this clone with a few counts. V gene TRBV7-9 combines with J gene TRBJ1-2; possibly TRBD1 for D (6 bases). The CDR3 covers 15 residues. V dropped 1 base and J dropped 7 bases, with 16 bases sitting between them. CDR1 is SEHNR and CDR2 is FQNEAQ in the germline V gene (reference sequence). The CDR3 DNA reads TGTGCCAGCAGCTTAGTAGTCGTGGGACACGGTGGCTACACCTTC. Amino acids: CASSLVVVGHGGYTF.

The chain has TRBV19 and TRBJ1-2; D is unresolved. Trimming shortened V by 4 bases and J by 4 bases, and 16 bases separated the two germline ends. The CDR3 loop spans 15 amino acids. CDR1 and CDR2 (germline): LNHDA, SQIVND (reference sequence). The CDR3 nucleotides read TGTGCCAGTAGTACTTCGGCCGGGTCGGGCTATGGCTACACCTTC. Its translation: CASSTSAGSGYGYTF.

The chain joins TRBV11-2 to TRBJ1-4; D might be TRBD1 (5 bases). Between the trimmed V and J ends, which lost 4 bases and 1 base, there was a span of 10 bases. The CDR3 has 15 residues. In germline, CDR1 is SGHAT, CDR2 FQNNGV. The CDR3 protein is CASSSQGLTNEKLFF. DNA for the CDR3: TGTGCCAGCAGCTCGCAGGGATTAACTAATGAAAAACTGTTTTTT.

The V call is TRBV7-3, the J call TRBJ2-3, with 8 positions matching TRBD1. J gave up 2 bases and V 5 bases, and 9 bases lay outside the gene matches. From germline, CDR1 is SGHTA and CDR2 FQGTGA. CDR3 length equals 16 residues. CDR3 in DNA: TGTGCCAGCAGCCTAGGGACAGGTCTAAACACAGATACGCAGTATTTT. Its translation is CASSLGTGLNTDTQYF.

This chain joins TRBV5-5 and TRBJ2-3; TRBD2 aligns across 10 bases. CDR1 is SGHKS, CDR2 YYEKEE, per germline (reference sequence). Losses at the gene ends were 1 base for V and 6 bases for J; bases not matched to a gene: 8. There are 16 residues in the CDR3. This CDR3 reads CASSLWVSGGRDTQYF. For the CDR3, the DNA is TGTGCCAGCAGCTTGTGGGTTAGCGGGGGGCGGGATACGCAGTATTTT. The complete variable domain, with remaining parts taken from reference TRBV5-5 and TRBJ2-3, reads DAGVTQSPTHLIKTRGQQVTLRCSPISGHKSVSWYQQVLGQGPQFIFQYYEKEERGRGNFPDRFSARQFPNYSSELNVNALLLGDSALYLCASSLWVSGGRDTQYFGPGTRLTVL.

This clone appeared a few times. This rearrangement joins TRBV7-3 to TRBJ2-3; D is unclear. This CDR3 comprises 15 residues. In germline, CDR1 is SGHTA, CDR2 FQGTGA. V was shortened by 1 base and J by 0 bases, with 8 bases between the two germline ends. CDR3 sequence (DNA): TGTGCCAGCAGCTTAATGGCAGCGAGCACAGATACGCAGTATTTT. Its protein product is CASSLMAASTDTQYF.

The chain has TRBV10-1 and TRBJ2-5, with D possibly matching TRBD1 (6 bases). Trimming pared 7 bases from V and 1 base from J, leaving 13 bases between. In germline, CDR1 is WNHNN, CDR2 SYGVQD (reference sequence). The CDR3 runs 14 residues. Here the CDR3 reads CASTTGLPQETQYF. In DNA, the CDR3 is TGCGCCAGCACCACAGGGCTCCCCCAAGAGACCCAGTACTTC.

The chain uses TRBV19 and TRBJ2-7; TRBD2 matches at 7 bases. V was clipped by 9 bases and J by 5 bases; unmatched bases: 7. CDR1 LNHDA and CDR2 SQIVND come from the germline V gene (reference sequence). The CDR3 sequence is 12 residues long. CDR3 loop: CASKSGGNEQYF. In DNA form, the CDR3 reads TGTGCCAGCAAATCGGGGGGAAACGAGCAGTACTTC.

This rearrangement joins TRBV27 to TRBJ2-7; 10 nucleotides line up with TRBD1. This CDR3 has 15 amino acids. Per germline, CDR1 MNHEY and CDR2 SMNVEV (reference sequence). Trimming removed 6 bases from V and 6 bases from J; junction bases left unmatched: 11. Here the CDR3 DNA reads TGTGCCAGCAGGAGCCGGGGACAGGGGAGGGTCGAGCAGTACTTC. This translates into CASRSRGQGRVEQYF.

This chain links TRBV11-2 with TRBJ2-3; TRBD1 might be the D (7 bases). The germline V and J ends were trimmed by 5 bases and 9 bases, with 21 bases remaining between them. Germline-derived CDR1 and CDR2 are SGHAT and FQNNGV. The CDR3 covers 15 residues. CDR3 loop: CASSDEGAHGGTQYF. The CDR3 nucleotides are TGTGCCAGCAGCGACGAGGGGGCCCATGGGGGGACGCAGTATTTT.

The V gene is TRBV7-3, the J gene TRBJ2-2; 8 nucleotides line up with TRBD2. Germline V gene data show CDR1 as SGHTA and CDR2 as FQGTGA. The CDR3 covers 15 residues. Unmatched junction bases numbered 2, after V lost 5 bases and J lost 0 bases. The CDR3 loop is CASSVSGANTGELFF. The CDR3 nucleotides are TGTGCCAGCAGCGTTAGCGGGGCGAACACCGGGGAGCTGTTTTTT.

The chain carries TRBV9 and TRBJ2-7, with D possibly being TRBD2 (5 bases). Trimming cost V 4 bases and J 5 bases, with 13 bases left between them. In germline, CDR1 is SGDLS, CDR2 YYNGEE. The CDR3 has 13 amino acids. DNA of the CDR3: TGTGCCAGCAGCCCTACTCTCGGGGACGAGCAGTACTTC. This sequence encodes CASSPTLGDEQYF.

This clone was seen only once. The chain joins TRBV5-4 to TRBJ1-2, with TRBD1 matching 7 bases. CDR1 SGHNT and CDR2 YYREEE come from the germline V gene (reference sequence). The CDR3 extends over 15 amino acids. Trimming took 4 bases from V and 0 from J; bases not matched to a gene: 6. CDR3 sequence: CASSQADRSNYGYTF. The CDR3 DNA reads TGTGCCAGCAGCCAAGCGGACAGGTCTAACTATGGCTACACCTTC.

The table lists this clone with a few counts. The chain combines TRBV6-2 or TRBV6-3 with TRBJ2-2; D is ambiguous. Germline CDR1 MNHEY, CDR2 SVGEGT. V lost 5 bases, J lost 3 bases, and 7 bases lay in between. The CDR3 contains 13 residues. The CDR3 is CASSPDYTGELFF. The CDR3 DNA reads TGTGCCAGCAGTCCCGACTACACCGGGGAGCTGTTTTTT.

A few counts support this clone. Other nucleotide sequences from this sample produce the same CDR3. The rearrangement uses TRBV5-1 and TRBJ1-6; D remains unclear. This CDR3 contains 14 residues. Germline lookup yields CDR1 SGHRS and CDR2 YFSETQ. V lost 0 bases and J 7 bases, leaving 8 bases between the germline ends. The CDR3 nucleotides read TGCGCCAGCAGCTTGGTTTCGGGGAATTCACCCCTCCACTTT. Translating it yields CASSLVSGNSPLHF.

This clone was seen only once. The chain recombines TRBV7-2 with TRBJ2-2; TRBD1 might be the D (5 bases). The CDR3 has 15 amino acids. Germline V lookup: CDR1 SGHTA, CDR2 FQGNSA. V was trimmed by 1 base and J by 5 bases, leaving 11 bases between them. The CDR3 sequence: CASSLVPGITGELFF. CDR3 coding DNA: TGTGCCAGCAGCTTAGTTCCAGGGATTACCGGGGAGCTGTTTTTT. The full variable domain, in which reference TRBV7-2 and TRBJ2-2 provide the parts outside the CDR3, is GAGVSQSPSNKVTEKGKDVELRCDPISGHTALYWYRQSLGQGLEFLIYFQGNSAPDKSGLPSDRFSAERTGGSVSTLTIQRTQQEDSAVYLCASSLVPGITGELFFGEGSRLTVL.

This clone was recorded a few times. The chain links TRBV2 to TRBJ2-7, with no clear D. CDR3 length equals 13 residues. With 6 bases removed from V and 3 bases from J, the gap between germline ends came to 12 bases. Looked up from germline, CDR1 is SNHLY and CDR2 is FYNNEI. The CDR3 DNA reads TGTGCCAGCAGGAGAGCTACAGTCTACGAGCAGTACTTC. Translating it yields CASRRATVYEQYF. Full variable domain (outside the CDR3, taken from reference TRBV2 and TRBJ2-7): EPEVTQTPSHQVTQMGQEVILRCVPISNHLYFYWYRQILGQKVEFLVSFYNNEISEKSEIFDDQFSVERPDGSNFTLKIRSTKLEDSAMYFCASRRATVYEQYFGPGTRLTVT.

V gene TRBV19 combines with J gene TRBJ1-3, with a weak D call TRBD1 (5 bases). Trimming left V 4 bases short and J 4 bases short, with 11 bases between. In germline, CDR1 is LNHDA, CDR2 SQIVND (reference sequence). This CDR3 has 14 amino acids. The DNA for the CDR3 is TGTGCCAGTAGTAGTCGGGGGGACGGAAACACCATATATTTT. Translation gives CASSSRGDGNTIYF.

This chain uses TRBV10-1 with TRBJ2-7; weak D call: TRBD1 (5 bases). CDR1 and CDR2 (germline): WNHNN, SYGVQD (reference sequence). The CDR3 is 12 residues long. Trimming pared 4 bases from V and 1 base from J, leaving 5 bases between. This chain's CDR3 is CASSGTSYEQYF. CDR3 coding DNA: TGCGCCAGCAGTGGGACATCCTACGAGCAGTACTTC.

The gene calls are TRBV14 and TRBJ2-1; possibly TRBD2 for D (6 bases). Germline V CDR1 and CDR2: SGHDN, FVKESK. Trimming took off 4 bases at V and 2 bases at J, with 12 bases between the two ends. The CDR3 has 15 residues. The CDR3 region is CASSPLGSAYNEQFF. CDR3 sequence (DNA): TGTGCCAGCAGCCCGCTCGGGAGCGCCTACAATGAGCAGTTCTTC.

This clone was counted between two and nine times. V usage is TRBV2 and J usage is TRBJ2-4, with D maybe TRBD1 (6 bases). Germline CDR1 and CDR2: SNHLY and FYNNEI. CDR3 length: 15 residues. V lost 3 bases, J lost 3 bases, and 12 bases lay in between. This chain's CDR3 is CASSDAGVDKNIQYF. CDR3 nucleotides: TGTGCCAGCAGTGATGCAGGGGTTGACAAAAACATTCAGTACTTC.

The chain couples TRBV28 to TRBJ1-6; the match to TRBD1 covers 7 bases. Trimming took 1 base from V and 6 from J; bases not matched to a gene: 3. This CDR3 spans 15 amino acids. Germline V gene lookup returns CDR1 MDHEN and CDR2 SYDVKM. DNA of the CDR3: TGTGCCAGCAGTTTATTTAGACAGGGTAATTCACCCCTCCACTTT. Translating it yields CASSLFRQGNSPLHF.

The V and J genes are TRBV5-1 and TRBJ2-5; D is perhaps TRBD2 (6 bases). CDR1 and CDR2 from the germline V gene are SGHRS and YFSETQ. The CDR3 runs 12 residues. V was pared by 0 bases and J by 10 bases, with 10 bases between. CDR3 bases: TGCGCCAGCAGCTTGGTGGGACTCAACCAGTACTTC. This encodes CASSLVGLNQYF.

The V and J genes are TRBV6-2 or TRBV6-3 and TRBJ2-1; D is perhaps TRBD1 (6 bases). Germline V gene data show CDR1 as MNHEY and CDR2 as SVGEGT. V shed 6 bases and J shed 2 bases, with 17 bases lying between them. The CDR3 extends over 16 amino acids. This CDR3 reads CASSSPHRAPYNEQFF. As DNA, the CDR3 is TGTGCCAGCAGCTCCCCACACAGGGCCCCCTACAATGAGCAGTTCTTC.

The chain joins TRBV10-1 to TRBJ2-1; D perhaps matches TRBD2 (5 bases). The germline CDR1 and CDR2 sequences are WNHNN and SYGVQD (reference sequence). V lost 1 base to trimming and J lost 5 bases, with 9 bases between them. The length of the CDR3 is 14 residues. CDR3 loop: CASSEWRRDNEQFF. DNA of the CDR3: TGCGCCAGCAGTGAGTGGAGGAGAGACAATGAGCAGTTCTTC.

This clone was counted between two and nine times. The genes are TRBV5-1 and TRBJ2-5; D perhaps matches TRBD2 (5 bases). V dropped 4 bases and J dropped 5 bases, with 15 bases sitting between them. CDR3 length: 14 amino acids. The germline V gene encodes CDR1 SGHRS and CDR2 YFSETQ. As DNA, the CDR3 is TGCGCCAGCAGCCCACTGGGGAGTGGGGAGACCCAGTACTTC. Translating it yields CASSPLGSGETQYF.